Below are 7 T cell receptor beta chains sequenced from a single sample in a study of T cells after yellow fever vaccination. TCRdb used MiXCR to reprocess the 5' RACE reads, holding one entry per CDR3 protein. The profile shows roughly 340,000 distinct CDR3 sequences, about 9.5% of them singletons. This sample comprised PBMCs, obtained on the day of the first yellow fever vaccination. These receptors were collected from a man younger than 35 who received the YFV17D yellow fever vaccine.

This clonotype came up a few times. The chain couples TRBV5-1 to TRBJ2-5; TRBD1 aligns across 11 bases. CDR1 and CDR2 (germline): SGHRS, YFSETQ. Trimming removed 4 bases from V and 3 bases from J; junction bases left unmatched: 5. This CDR3 is built from 15 residues. The CDR3 nucleotides are TGCGCCAGCAGCCGGCCGGGACAGGGGGAAGAGACCCAGTACTTC. Encoded protein: CASSRPGQGEETQYF.

This clonotype appeared a few times. The rearrangement links TRBV6-6 to TRBJ1-6, with unresolved D. The V end lost 2 bases, the J end lost 7 bases, and 0 bases lay between the germline ends. This CDR3 has 11 residues. Germline values: CDR1 MNHNY, CDR2 SVGAGI (reference sequence). The CDR3 coding sequence is TGTGCCAGCAGTTACAATTCACCCCTCCACTTT. It encodes CASSYNSPLHF.

The chain couples TRBV7-6 to TRBJ1-3; D call uncertain. The germline V gene encodes CDR1 SGHVS and CDR2 FNYEAQ. CDR3 length: 12 residues. V lost 5 bases and J lost 8, with 10 bases in between. CDR3 DNA sequence: TGTGCCAGCAGCCTCGGTGAAGACACCATATATTTT. Its translation: CASSLGEDTIYF.

This clonotype was seen only a few times. This chain uses TRBV5-1 with TRBJ1-3, with D tentatively TRBD1 (5 bases). Germline V gives CDR1 SGHRS, CDR2 YFSETQ. The length of the CDR3 is 18 residues. Trimming removed 3 bases from V and 0 bases from J, with 19 bases in between. The CDR3 protein is CASSSLSTAFDSGNTIYF. The CDR3 nucleotides are TGCGCCAGCAGCTCACTCTCGACAGCTTTCGACTCTGGAAACACCATATATTTT.

In its sample, this clonotype was seen many times. The CDR3 region is CASSSGLAVADTQYF. The CDR3 DNA reads as TGTGCCAGCAGCTCGGGACTAGCGGTAGCAGATACGCAGTATTTT. V usage is TRBV7-2 and J usage is TRBJ2-3, with 11 bases lining up with TRBD2. The V and J ends lost 4 bases and 4 bases, in that order; junction bases with no gene match: 4. The CDR3 has 15 amino acids. CDR1 SGHTA and CDR2 FQGNSA come from the germline V gene.

This clonotype occurred many times. The CDR3 loop is CAISLTGGLETQYF. As DNA, the CDR3 is TGTGCCATCAGTCTCACAGGGGGGTTAGAGACCCAGTACTTC. V gene TRBV10-3 combines with J gene TRBJ2-5, with 8 bases identical to TRBD1. The CDR3 spans 14 residues. Trimming cost V 5 bases and J 4 bases; bases outside gene matches: 6. Germline V gives CDR1 ENHRY, CDR2 SYGVKD.

The CDR3 DNA sequence: TGTGCCAGCAGCCCCGGCGAGAATGAGCAGTTCTTC. Translated, it gives CASSPGENEQFF. The chain combines TRBV7-3 with TRBJ2-1; D gene unclear. The V gene's germline CDR1 is SGHTA and CDR2 FQGTGA. V dropped 5 bases and J dropped 7 bases, with 9 bases sitting between them. The CDR3 runs to 12 residues.